This T cell receptor beta chain came from a study of resident and recirculating memory T cells in vitiligo (dated by TCRdb to about 2018). Regarding the research as a whole: For TCR beta sequencing, each of 3 stable vitiligo patients provided PBMCs and epidermis from shave biopsies taken at two lesional sites and two nonlesional sites. Right before genomic DNA was extracted using the Qiagen DNeasy Blood & Tissue Kit, the samples were homogenized with no cell sorting step. The human TCR beta sequencing was designed to test whether specific clones found in lesional vitiligo skin differed from the clones found in nonlesional skin and in blood. Points the paper makes about the study in general: No unique dominant TCR clone was detected, and variation in clonality was observed among vitiligo lesions. Working out how much the T cell clones identified in the vitiligo lesions and the human Trm versus Tcm pools each contribute will require future mechanistic studies. By overlap and correlation analysis, no significant repertoire overlap was shown between biopsies, even within a single patient, except for each lesion compared with itself. TCR sequences were not shared across biopsy sites or across patients, which suggests that different T cell clones infiltrate different lesions, a pattern described as private specificity.

A patient's vitiligo counted as stable when the lesions had not changed at all during the previous 6 months. Stable patients also had to lack confetti depigmentation, a clinical sign of active vitiligo. Patients who had been treated within the previous three months were excluded. PBMCs were isolated from heparinized blood by Ficoll density gradient centrifugation and then flash-frozen. On this clone: The antigen it recognizes is unknown. It has no much larger one-base neighbor in the sample; base qualities were not kept.

Cut back by 2 bases and 0 bases, the V and J ends lie 8 bases apart. CDR1 and CDR2, per the germline V gene, are SGHAT and FQNNGV. The CDR3 runs 15 residues from the cysteine to the phenylalanine. Only CDR3 DNA remains: 45 bases, in frame from the first base. The immunoSEQ hsTCRB kit was used to amplify TCR beta chains from genomic DNA. TCR beta libraries were sequenced on an Illumina MiSeq instrument by the immunoSEQ service. The study's own analysis went as follows. Analysis of the repertoire data was performed with the immunoSEQ Analyzer. TCRdb took this table from immuneACCESS and kept in-frame rearrangements with V and J called. Such tables lack part of the clones; where checked against another copy, unresolved V genes explain under half of the gap, and the rest is unexplained. The V and J calls and the clone size are those of that table, but D and trimming were determined from the DNA. The sample yields tens of thousands of clones; around 90% were counted once. Approximately 5.4% of the sample lies in the top ten.

This clonotype originated in a male donor with vitiligo. The sample comprised blood. This chain joins TRBV11-2 to TRBJ1-3, with the identity of the D gene unclear. The CDR3 reads CASSLWRSSGNTIYF. At the DNA level, the sequence is TGTGCCAGCAGCTTATGGCGGTCCTCTGGAAACACCATATATTTT.